This record looks at one T cell receptor beta chain sequence and its context. The data were taken from a study of CD8+CD57+ T cells in acquired aplastic anemia. V gave up 6 bases and J gave up 7 bases; unmatched junction bases: 8. The germline V gene has CDR1 SGHVT and CDR2 SQSDAQ. CDR3 length: 15 residues. Selection for sequencing was limited to patients who had shown CD8+CD57+ cell expansion by flow cytometry. Researchers used genomic DNA as the template to profile TCR beta VDJ and CDR3. Each CDR3 protein is one row after TCRdb ran MiXCR on the reads. The repertoire holds some 200,000 distinct CDR3 sequences, approximately 60% seen once, with roughly 53% in the top ten.

The V call is TRBV7-4, the J call TRBJ2-3, with 12 bases identical to TRBD2. Material: sorted CD4+, CD8+, or CD8+CD57+ T cells (not recorded which) from PBMCs. This TCR was sampled from a human donor with aplastic anemia. The CDR3 region has the DNA TGTGCCAGCAGTCTGCTAGCGGGGGGGCCGAATACGCAGTATTTT. The encoded protein is CASSLLAGGPNTQYF.